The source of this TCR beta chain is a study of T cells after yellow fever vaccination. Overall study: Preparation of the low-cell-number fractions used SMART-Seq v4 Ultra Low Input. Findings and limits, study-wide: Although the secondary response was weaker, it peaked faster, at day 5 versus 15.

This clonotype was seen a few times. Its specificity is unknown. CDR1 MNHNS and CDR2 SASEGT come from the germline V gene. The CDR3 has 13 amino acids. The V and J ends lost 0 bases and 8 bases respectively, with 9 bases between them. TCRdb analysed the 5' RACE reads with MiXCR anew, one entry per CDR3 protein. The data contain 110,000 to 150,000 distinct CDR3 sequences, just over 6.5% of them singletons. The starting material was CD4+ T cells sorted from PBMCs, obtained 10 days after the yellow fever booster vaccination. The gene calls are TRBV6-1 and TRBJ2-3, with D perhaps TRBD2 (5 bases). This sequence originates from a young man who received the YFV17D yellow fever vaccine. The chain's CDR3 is CASSEARVSTQYF. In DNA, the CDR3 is TGTGCCAGCAGTGAAGCGAGGGTCAGTACGCAGTATTTT.